Below, 8 T cell receptor beta chains from the same sample are listed, as sequenced in a study of beta chain features in type 1 diabetes. Expressed TCRB transcripts got sequenced, as all isolated RNA was reverse transcribed. TCRdb's copy holds only in-frame clones and misses some; the assay was immunoSEQ multiplex PCR. The repertoire holds some 360,000 clones, with around 20% as singletons. Sequencing input: naive CD4+ T cells from blood. The receptors stem from a woman between 18 and 29 years old in good health.

The V gene is TRBV7-9, the J gene TRBJ2-2; 8 bases map to TRBD1. This CDR3 comprises 16 residues. The V gene end was trimmed by 5 bases and the J gene end by 1 base; junction bases not matched to a gene: 6. Germline V gene sequence: CDR1 SEHNR, CDR2 FQNEAQ (reference sequence). The CDR3 here is CASSGVTGVNTGELFF. The CDR3 coding sequence is TGTGCCAGCAGCGGGGTGACAGGGGTGAACACCGGGGAGCTGTTTTTT. Drawing the rest from reference TRBV7-9 and TRBJ2-2, the complete variable domain is DTGVSQNPRHKITKRGQNVTFRCDPISEHNRLYWYRQTLGQGPEFLTYFQNEAQLEKSRLLSDRFSAERPKGSFSTLEIQRTEQGDSAMYLCASSGVTGVNTGELFFGEGSRLTVL.

The genes are TRBV7-9 and TRBJ1-2, with TRBD1 matching 9 bases. CDR3 length: 15 residues. Germline lookup yields CDR1 SEHNR and CDR2 FQNEAQ (reference sequence). Unmatched junction bases numbered 5, after V lost 4 bases and J lost 2 bases. The CDR3 here is CASSSPQGANYGYTF. DNA of the CDR3: TGTGCCAGCAGCTCGCCACAGGGGGCCAACTATGGCTACACCTTC. Full variable domain (missing parts from reference TRBV7-9 and TRBJ1-2): DTGVSQNPRHKITKRGQNVTFRCDPISEHNRLYWYRQTLGQGPEFLTYFQNEAQLEKSRLLSDRFSAERPKGSFSTLEIQRTEQGDSAMYLCASSSPQGANYGYTFGSGTRLTVV.

There are a few counts of this clone. V is TRBV13 and J is TRBJ1-2; 8 bases align to TRBD1. The junction had 8 bases not matched to a gene; V was cut back by 5 bases and J by 9 bases. This CDR3 region has 13 residues. Germline loops: CDR1 PRHDT, CDR2 FYEKMQ (reference sequence). The DNA for the CDR3 is TGTGCCAGCAGCCTGGACAGGGCGCAAAGCTACACCTTC. Its translation: CASSLDRAQSYTF.

The sample holds a few counts of this clone. The genes are TRBV6-1 and TRBJ2-7; 8 bases line up with TRBD1. Per germline, CDR1 MNHNS and CDR2 SASEGT. This CDR3 is built from 14 residues. Trimming at V came to 4 bases and at J to 4 bases, leaving 6 bases not matched to a gene. The CDR3, as DNA: TGTGCCAGCAGTGGTGGGACAGGACTATACGAGCAGTACTTC. This gives the protein CASSGGTGLYEQYF.

The chain has TRBV5-4 and TRBJ2-2; D uncertain. Trimming cost V 4 bases and J 5 bases, with 15 bases left between them. The CDR3 spans 15 residues. CDR1 and CDR2 from the germline V gene are SGHNT and YYREEE (reference sequence). The CDR3 region is CASSVERRRTGELFF. In DNA form, the CDR3 reads TGTGCCAGCAGCGTCGAACGGCGGAGAACCGGGGAGCTGTTTTTT.

The gene calls are TRBV4-2 and TRBJ2-3; 9 bases are shared with TRBD2. V gave up 1 base and J gave up 1 base; unmatched junction bases: 18. The CDR3 loop spans 21 amino acids. Germline V gives CDR1 LGHNA, CDR2 YNFKEQ. The CDR3 spells CASSQARLADFDSLGTDTQYF. The CDR3 DNA reads TGTGCCAGCAGCCAAGCCCGACTAGCGGACTTTGACTCCCTCGGCACAGATACGCAGTATTTT.

The V and J genes are TRBV25-1 and TRBJ1-6; D perhaps matches TRBD1 (5 bases). CDR1 and CDR2 from the germline V gene are MGHDK and SYGVNS. CDR3 size: 14 residues. V gave up 5 bases and J gave up 19 bases, with 24 bases separating them. The DNA for the CDR3 is TGTGCCAGCAGTCCCACCCAATCGGGACTCCCACGGCACTTT. Translating it yields CASSPTQSGLPRHF.

The gene calls are TRBV18 and TRBJ1-3; D ambiguous. Germline values: CDR1 KGHSH, CDR2 LQKENI. This CDR3 is built from 14 residues. Deletions cut 3 bases from V and 8 bases from J, with 14 bases between. Written as DNA, the CDR3 is TGTGCCAGCTCACCGGGCAGCCAATCGGACACCATATATTTT. Its translation is CASSPGSQSDTIYF.